This note documents a single T cell receptor beta chain sequence. Its antigen is unidentified. As to time point: week 35, safety follow-up. What each vaccine dose contained was 300 ug of mutant IDH1 20-mer peptide, accompanied by topical imiquimod. The data derive from a study of a mutant IDH1 vaccine in newly diagnosed glioma. Across the study: Initiation of the vaccine course occurred 4-6 weeks after radiotherapy alone, or alongside temozolomide cycles.

The method was immunoSEQ multiplex PCR; TCRdb's version includes in-frame clones alone and lacks a portion of them. The data contain about 26,000 clones, roughly 80% of them singletons. CDR3 size: 14 residues. The V end lost 4 bases, the J end lost 4 bases, and 13 bases lay between the germline ends. CDR1 is SGHDN, CDR2 FVKESK, per germline. The study's findings and limits: Changes in top peripheral clonotypes did not appear linked to pseudoprogression.

The chain joins TRBV14 to TRBJ1-2; D perhaps matches TRBD1 (6 bases). This clonotype was obtained from a man aged 30 to 45 with glioma. Sequencing was performed on PBMCs, taken from a glioma patient whose treatment included an IDH1 peptide vaccine. The CDR3 here is CASSPSTGIYGYTF. The CDR3 coding sequence is TGTGCCAGCAGCCCCTCAACAGGGATCTATGGCTACACCTTC.